The clone carrying this T cell receptor (beta chain) was detected a few times. Its antigen remains unidentified. Unique-molecular-identifier-tagged TCR beta cDNA libraries were used. When roughly 1 to 10 million T cells were used, they gave a few hundred thousand cDNA molecules. TCRdb re-called the PCR reads through MiXCR, storing one row per CDR3 protein. The table has roughly 600,000 distinct CDR3 sequences, roughly 46% seen once; the top ten hold over 1.5%. The sample is drawn from a study of post-analysis software for immune sequencing data. Study-wide background: There were relapsing-remitting, secondary progressive and progressive-relapsing multiple sclerosis among the disease courses included.

Study-wide results and caveats: Under F measure analysis, samples from one preparation batch co-clustered strongly.

Source material: blood. The clonotype comes from a girl aged 10-17 years with multiple sclerosis.

CDR3: CASSLRRSTDTQYF. For the CDR3, the DNA is TGTGCCAGCAGTTTGCGGCGGTCCACAGATACGCAGTATTTT. The rearrangement joins TRBV12-3 or TRBV12-4 to TRBJ2-3; no clear D. Trimming shortened V by 3 bases and J by 2 bases, and 9 bases separated the two germline ends. The CDR3 is 14 residues long.